This entry describes one TCR beta chain. These data belong to a study of OX40 agonist ivuxolimab in advanced cancers. Study information: Ivuxolimab is an agonistic anti-OX40 (CD134) antibody, and patients were treated with it. Every 2 weeks, patients got intravenous ivuxolimab at one of six dose levels (0.01-10 mg/kg). The dose-escalation cohort was just under 85% male, with a mean age of about 56 years, ranging roughly 23 to 85. Therapy given before enrollment (anti-PD-1, anti-PD-L1 or anti-CTLA-4) was allowed, and 40% to 45% had some.

Some clones are missing from TCRdb's copy, which holds only in-frame ones; the method was immunoSEQ multiplex PCR. The sample includes about 69,000 clones, roughly 87% of them seen just once. Germline loops: CDR1 SGHDN, CDR2 FVKESK. Losses at the gene ends were 4 bases for V and 9 bases for J; bases not matched to a gene: 5. This CDR3 is built from 15 residues. This receptor was obtained from an adult with an advanced solid tumor such as melanoma, head and neck, liver or kidney cancer. This chain connects TRBV14 to TRBJ1-6; 11 positions agree with TRBD1. Sequenced here: CD4+ or CD8+ T cells sorted from blood, sampled in a trial of the OX40 agonist ivuxolimab. The CDR3 loop reads CASSRDRGDISPLHF. The CDR3 nucleotides are TGTGCCAGCAGCCGGGACAGGGGGGATATTTCACCCCTCCACTTT.